The source of this T cell receptor beta chain is a study of T cell responses to AZD1222 COVID-19 vaccine. Concerning this clone: Its target is not known.

Germline V gives CDR1 SNHLY, CDR2 FYNNEI. This CDR3 region has 13 residues. Trimming removed 7 bases at V and 0 bases at J, with 7 bases between. Sequencing used immunoSEQ multiplex PCR; TCRdb keeps in-frame clones, though not all of them. The repertoire holds some 150,000 clones, with 93% as singletons. Study outcomes and limitations: After the peak T cell response, and only then, were repertoires sampled. Dominant CD4 TCR responses targeted spike regions 160-218 and 743-854. The donors showed a predominance of white British ancestry and of females, with possible underestimation of clonal diversity.

This clonotype was sampled from an adult in good health. The rearrangement uses TRBV2 and TRBJ1-3; no clear D. The source was peripheral blood, collected on day 0 of AZD1222 vaccination. CDR3 loop: CASILDSGNTIYF. The CDR3 DNA follows: TGTGCCAGCATTCTAGACTCTGGAAACACCATATATTTT.